Detailed here is one T cell receptor beta chain. Its antigen is currently unknown. Some 94,000 TCR templates underwent assay in every sample. Libraries were prepared by immunoSEQ multiplex PCR; TCRdb keeps only in-frame clonotypes and omits some of them. This table holds 97,000 or so clones, roughly 90% found once. This sample stems from a study of siplizumab effects on memory and regulatory T cells. Study-wide points: With siplizumab, mappable alloreactive CD4+ clones averaged 68.8% Treg-derived, versus 25% to 30% in controls. Naive T cells appeared more diverse than memory cells and seemed to be major alloresponse contributors.

The sequenced sample was CD4+ T cells sorted from blood. The receptor was derived from a human donor in good health.

The CDR3 here is CASSIAGGPGDTQYF. In DNA, the CDR3 is TGTGCCAGCAGTATAGCGGGAGGGCCAGGGGATACGCAGTATTTT. The V gene is TRBV6-4, the J gene TRBJ2-3, with 11 bases lining up with TRBD2. Germline V gene sequence: CDR1 MRHNA, CDR2 SNTAGT. This CDR3 is 15 amino acids long. Losses at the gene ends were 5 bases for V and 6 bases for J; bases not matched to a gene: 7.